Below are 16 T cell receptor beta chains sequenced from a single sample in a study of blood T cell repertoires in COVID-19 (TCRdb year 2020). Libraries were constructed by the immunoSEQ multiplex PCR assay. TCRdb stores this immuneACCESS table with in-frame sequences only. Part of the clones is absent; in the studies checked, under half of the shortfall reflects unresolved V genes, and no reason is known for the rest. This sample lists 150,000 to 200,000 clones; 86% were detected once. Of the sample, around 3.5% is held by the ten largest clones. The material sequenced was peripheral blood. The receptors were sampled from a man in his 70s with acute or convalescent COVID-19.

The V gene is TRBV9, the J gene TRBJ2-2, with 8 bases that match TRBD2. The CDR3 extends over 17 amino acids. J was trimmed by 2 bases and V by 4 bases; bases with no gene match: 10. The germline CDR1 and CDR2 sequences are SGDLS and YYNGEE. CDR3 coding DNA: TGTGCCAGCAGCCCCCGCGGAGCGGGGGCAAACACCGGGGAGCTGTTTTTT. It is translated as CASSPRGAGANTGELFF.

This clone was seen a few times. The chain is built from TRBV11-2 and TRBJ2-1; 9 nucleotides align to TRBD2. The CDR3 is 16 residues long. Germline CDR1 SGHAT, CDR2 FQNNGV. With V trimmed by 5 bases and J by 7 bases, 12 bases remained unmatched. The CDR3 spells CASSPRRLAGANEQFF. The CDR3 DNA is TGTGCCAGCAGCCCAAGAAGGTTAGCGGGAGCAAATGAGCAGTTCTTC. The whole variable domain, remainder taken from reference TRBV11-2 and TRBJ2-1, is EAGVAQSPRYKIIEKRQSVAFWCNPISGHATLYWYQQILGQGPKLLIQFQNNGVVDDSQLPKDRFSAERLKGVDSTLKIQPAKLEDSAVYLCASSPRRLAGANEQFFGPGTRLTVL.

V and J are TRBV27 and TRBJ1-1; D gene unclear. V was shortened by 10 bases and J by 0 bases, with 12 bases between the two germline ends. This CDR3 comprises 13 residues. Germline CDR1 MNHEY, CDR2 SMNVEV (reference sequence). CDR3 loop: CATRQRVNTEAFF. In DNA form, the CDR3 reads TGTGCCACTCGGCAGAGGGTGAACACTGAAGCTTTCTTT.

This clone has just one count. V and J are TRBV28 and TRBJ2-7, with 7 nucleotides matching TRBD2. The ends lost 6 bases at V and 2 bases at J; junction bases unmatched: 10. This CDR3 is 15 amino acids long. The germline V gene encodes CDR1 MDHEN and CDR2 SYDVKM. The CDR3 DNA follows: TGTGCCAGCAGCCATCGACTAGCTAAGGCCTACGAGCAGTACTTC. It is translated as CASSHRLAKAYEQYF. The complete variable domain, with remaining parts taken from reference TRBV28 and TRBJ2-7, reads DVKVTQSSRYLVKRTGEKVFLECVQDMDHENMFWYRQDPGLGLRLIYFSYDVKMKEKGDIPEGYSVSREKKERFSLILESASTNQTSMYLCASSHRLAKAYEQYFGPGTRLTVT.

This sequence joins TRBV12-5 and TRBJ2-1, with TRBD2 matching over 12 bases. CDR3 length equals 18 residues. Unmatched junction bases numbered 10, after V lost 2 bases and J lost 5 bases. Germline CDR1 is LGHNT and CDR2 is FRNRAP. Written as DNA, the CDR3 is TGTGCTAGTGGTTTGACTAGCGGGAGGAATCAGGGACACAATGAGCAGTTCTTC. Translation: CASGLTSGRNQGHNEQFF.

This chain joins TRBV4-1 and TRBJ2-1; D gene unclear. V was clipped by 0 bases and J by 3 bases, with 12 bases between them. In germline, CDR1 is MGHRA, CDR2 YSYEKL. The CDR3 extends over 16 amino acids. The CDR3 spells CASSQDPLVGYNEQFF. CDR3 sequence (DNA): TGCGCCAGCAGCCAAGATCCCCTAGTTGGCTACAATGAGCAGTTCTTC.

This clone was detected once. The chain combines TRBV3-1 (or the pseudogene TRBV3-2) with TRBJ2-5; 7 bases match TRBD1. CDR1 and CDR2 from the germline V gene are LGHDT and YNNKEL (reference sequence). V shed 1 base, J shed 6 bases, and the junction held 8 bases outside the gene matches. The CDR3 totals 15 residues. CDR3 region: CASSQGQGYLQTQYF. The CDR3 DNA reads as TGTGCCAGCAGCCAAGGACAGGGCTATTTACAGACCCAGTACTTC.

This chain connects TRBV6-5 to TRBJ2-2; D not resolved. The CDR3 spans 12 residues. The ends were cut back, 6 bases at V and 1 base at J, with 3 bases in the middle. Germline V gene lookup returns CDR1 MNHEY and CDR2 SVGAGI. The CDR3 region is CASRLNTGELFF. The DNA of the CDR3 is TGTGCCAGCAGACTGAACACCGGGGAGCTGTTTTTT.

The chain combines TRBV3-1 (or the pseudogene TRBV3-2) with TRBJ2-1, with TRBD2 matching over 8 bases. V lost 4 bases and J lost 5; bases outside the gene matches: 13. CDR1 and CDR2 from the germline V gene are LGHDT and YNNKEL (reference sequence). The CDR3 extends over 17 amino acids. The CDR3 nucleotides are TGTGCCAGCAGCCGACTCCCTGGCGGGGGGTTGGACAATGAGCAGTTCTTC. This encodes CASSRLPGGGLDNEQFF.

This chain joins TRBV27 and TRBJ2-3, with D maybe TRBD2 (5 bases). CDR1 and CDR2 from the germline V gene are MNHEY and SMNVEV (reference sequence). The germline V and J ends were trimmed by 5 bases and 3 bases, with 21 bases remaining between them. The CDR3 loop spans 17 amino acids. This CDR3 is CASSPPWERPSTDTQYF. CDR3 in DNA: TGTGCCAGCAGTCCGCCGTGGGAGCGCCCGAGTACAGATACGCAGTATTTT.

This clone was counted only a few times. The chain carries TRBV4-2 and TRBJ1-5; 10 bases are shared with TRBD1. Germline V gene sequence: CDR1 LGHNA, CDR2 YNFKEQ. The CDR3 loop spans 16 amino acids. Unmatched junction bases numbered 4, after V lost 3 bases and J lost 2 bases. The CDR3 sequence is CASSHQGTGGNQPQHF. In nucleotides, the CDR3 is TGTGCCAGCAGCCACCAAGGGACAGGGGGCAATCAGCCCCAGCATTTT.

The chain uses TRBV3-1 (or the pseudogene TRBV3-2) and TRBJ1-1; D unresolved. CDR3 length: 12 amino acids. Deletions cut 7 bases from V and 5 bases from J, with 11 bases between. CDR1 LGHDT and CDR2 YNNKEL come from the germline V gene (reference sequence). CDR3 protein: CASNQAGTEAFF. Here the CDR3 DNA reads TGTGCCAGCAATCAAGCCGGGACTGAAGCTTTCTTT.

The chain combines TRBV9 with TRBJ2-1, with D perhaps matching TRBD1 (6 bases). This CDR3 has 14 residues. Germline V gives CDR1 SGDLS, CDR2 YYNGEE. V was clipped by 0 bases and J by 9 bases, with 13 bases between them. The chain's CDR3 is CASSVDQGQGEQFF. CDR3 nucleotide sequence: TGTGCCAGCAGCGTAGATCAGGGGCAGGGTGAGCAGTTCTTC.

The chain employs TRBV7-8 and TRBJ1-4, with 8 bases matching TRBD1. After removal of 1 base from V and 0 bases from J, the junction contained 7 bases not matched to a gene. The length of the CDR3 is 18 residues. Germline V gene sequence: CDR1 SGHVS, CDR2 FQNEAQ. CDR3 bases: TGTGCCAGCAGCTTAGACCCGGGACAGGCGGCAACTAATGAAAAACTGTTTTTT. Amino acids: CASSLDPGQAATNEKLFF.

This clone appeared once. The genes are TRBV7-9 and TRBJ2-3; possibly TRBD2 for D (6 bases). V lost 5 bases, J lost 8 bases, and 11 bases lay in between. The CDR3 runs 12 residues. Germline CDR1 SEHNR, CDR2 FQNEAQ (reference sequence). CDR3: CASSRGDRTQYF. CDR3 nucleotides: TGTGCCAGCAGCCGCGGGGACCGTACGCAGTATTTT.

This clone was seen just once. The chain employs TRBV6-6 and TRBJ1-2, with TRBD1 identical over 10 bases. The length of the CDR3 is 13 residues. V lost 8 bases to trimming and J lost 4 bases; unmatched junction nucleotides: 4. The V gene's germline CDR1 is MNHNY and CDR2 SVGAGI (reference sequence). The CDR3 sequence: CASDRGQGYGYTF. The CDR3 region has the DNA TGTGCCAGCGACAGGGGGCAGGGCTATGGCTACACCTTC.